These 15 T cell receptor beta chains share one sample of origin, sequenced in a study of shared clonotypes between healthy human individuals. Produced via immunoSEQ multiplex PCR; TCRdb's table is partial and in-frame only. The table has millions of clones, more than 90% seen once. The sequenced sample consisted of naive CD4+ T cells sorted from blood. Subset meaning: CD45RA+ positively selected. These receptors all come from a man younger than 35 in good health.

The chain employs TRBV5-5 and TRBJ1-1; 7 nucleotides line up with TRBD1. CDR1 is SGHKS, CDR2 YYEKEE, per germline (reference sequence). The CDR3 spans 15 residues. The V gene end was trimmed by 4 bases and the J gene end by 4 bases; junction bases not matched to a gene: 10. For the CDR3, the DNA is TGTGCCAGCAGCCAAACAGGGGCAAGGGGCACTGAAGCTTTCTTT. It yields the protein CASSQTGARGTEAFF.

The genes are TRBV7-8 and TRBJ2-5; a weak D match, TRBD2 (5 bases). The CDR3 loop spans 16 amino acids. Deletions cut 0 bases from V and 4 bases from J, with 15 bases between. Germline CDR1 is SGHVS and CDR2 is FQNEAQ. The DNA of the CDR3 is TGTGCCAGCAGCTTAGCGTCCGCGGGCCCGTCAGAGACCCAGTACTTC. Its translation: CASSLASAGPSETQYF.

This rearrangement joins TRBV6-5 to TRBJ1-4; 7 bases are a match to TRBD1. V was pared by 0 bases and J by 7 bases, with 5 bases of the junction left unmatched. This CDR3 has 15 amino acids. Germline CDR1 MNHEY, CDR2 SVGAGI. The CDR3, as DNA: TGTGCCAGCAGTTACTCACCGACAGGGAGTGAAAAACTGTTTTTT. Its protein product is CASSYSPTGSEKLFF.

This chain joins TRBV7-9 and TRBJ1-4; D not certain. Germline CDR1 and CDR2: SEHNR and FQNEAQ (reference sequence). V lost 4 bases and J lost 0, with 9 bases in between. CDR3 length: 15 amino acids. CDR3 sequence: CASSSDGTTNEKLFF. CDR3 nucleotides: TGTGCCAGCAGCTCAGACGGTACAACTAATGAAAAACTGTTTTTT.

The chain uses TRBV7-9 and TRBJ2-1; D may be TRBD1 or TRBD2 (6 bases each). Germline V lookup: CDR1 SEHNR, CDR2 FQNEAQ (reference sequence). Deletions cut 7 bases from V and 9 bases from J, with 13 bases between. The CDR3 length is 12 residues. The CDR3 spells CASTIQGGEQFF. The CDR3 DNA is TGTGCCAGCACCATACAGGGAGGTGAGCAGTTCTTC.

Worth noting for this clone: Different DNA sequences within this sample yield the same CDR3. The J gene is TRBJ1-1, the V gene TRBV6-5, with D unclear. The germline V and J ends were trimmed by 2 bases and 0 bases, with 7 bases remaining between them. Germline CDR1 MNHEY, CDR2 SVGAGI. CDR3 length: 14 amino acids. For the CDR3, the DNA is TGTGCCAGCAGTTACGGGCCGCTGAACACTGAAGCTTTCTTT. This gives the protein CASSYGPLNTEAFF.

CDR3 nucleotides: TGTGCCAGCAGCTTAATGATGAACACTGAAGCTTTCTTT. Translating gives CASSLMMNTEAFF. The chain couples TRBV7-6 to TRBJ1-1, with D uncertain. Per the germline V gene, CDR1 is SGHVS and CDR2 is FNYEAQ. This CDR3 comprises 13 residues. Trimming shortened V by 2 bases and J by 0 bases, and 4 bases separated the two germline ends.

In its sample, this clone was seen once. The V call is TRBV2, the J call TRBJ2-1; weak D call: TRBD2 (6 bases). CDR3 size: 13 residues. V shed 4 bases and J shed 10 bases, with 14 bases lying between them. In germline, CDR1 is SNHLY, CDR2 FYNNEI. The CDR3 protein is CASSVLGGEEQFF. DNA of the CDR3: TGTGCCAGCAGTGTTCTGGGGGGAGAGGAGCAGTTCTTC.

This rearrangement joins TRBV30 to TRBJ2-5; 11 nucleotides agree with TRBD2. Germline V CDR1 and CDR2: GTSNPN, SVGIG (reference sequence). The V gene end was trimmed by 0 bases and the J gene end by 7 bases; junction bases not matched to a gene: 7. The CDR3 covers 15 residues. DNA of the CDR3: TGTGCCTGGAGTGTTACTAGCGGGGGATTGAGGACCCAGTACTTC. Translated: CAWSVTSGGLRTQYF. The full variable domain, completed using reference TRBV30 and TRBJ2-5, is SQTIHQWPATLVQPVGSPLSLECTVEGTSNPNLYWYRQAAGRGLQLLFYSVGIGQISSEVPQNLSASRPQDRQFILSSKKLLLSDSGFYLCAWSVTSGGLRTQYFGPGTRLLVL.

In regard to this clone: Additional DNA sequences in this sample encode the identical CDR3. The chain links TRBV5-1 to TRBJ1-6, with D unclear. The CDR3 is 14 residues long. Per the germline V gene, CDR1 is SGHRS and CDR2 is YFSETQ. V was cut by 0 bases and J by 5 bases, with 6 bases left in between. CDR3 sequence (DNA): TGCGCCAGCAGCTTGGGACAAAATAATTCACCCCTCCACTTT. Its translation is CASSLGQNNSPLHF.

Turning to this clone: At the DNA level, this CDR3 is encoded by other sequences in the same sample as well. This chain joins TRBV30 and TRBJ1-1, with a weak D call TRBD1 (6 bases). V was cut by 1 base and J by 2 bases, with 8 bases left in between. Germline values: CDR1 GTSNPN, CDR2 SVGIG (reference sequence). This CDR3 spans 13 amino acids. CDR3 amino acids: CAWSAGANTEAFF. DNA of the CDR3: TGTGCCTGGAGTGCGGGGGCTAACACTGAAGCTTTCTTT.

The chain recombines TRBV29-1 with TRBJ2-6; D is unresolved. The CDR3 totals 15 residues. The germline CDR1 and CDR2 sequences are SQVTM and ANQGSEA. V was cut by 6 bases and J by 0 bases, with 12 bases left in between. CDR3 in amino acids: CSVEFWGSGANVLTF. CDR3 DNA sequence: TGCAGCGTGGAATTTTGGGGCTCTGGGGCCAACGTCCTGACTTTC.

The V call is TRBV2, the J call TRBJ2-3; D not certain. The CDR3 consists of 11 residues. Germline V CDR1 and CDR2: SNHLY, FYNNEI. Trimming removed 1 base from V and 10 bases from J, with 6 bases in between. The CDR3 region is CASSEGVPQYF. The CDR3 DNA is TGTGCCAGCAGTGAAGGGGTACCGCAGTATTTT.

This clone was detected only once. V and J are TRBV5-1 and TRBJ1-2; 10 positions match TRBD1. The CDR3 runs 14 residues. The V gene end was trimmed by 4 bases and the J gene end by 6 bases; junction bases not matched to a gene: 6. Germline V gene sequence: CDR1 SGHRS, CDR2 YFSETQ. CDR3 DNA sequence: TGCGCCAGCAGCCCGGGACAGGGGACGCATGGCTACACCTTC. Its translation is CASSPGQGTHGYTF.

The rearrangement uses TRBV5-8 and TRBJ2-5; TRBD1 might be the D (6 bases). The length of the CDR3 is 17 residues. In germline, CDR1 is SGHTS, CDR2 YDEGEE. Trimming shortened V by 4 bases and J by 4 bases, and 23 bases separated the two germline ends. The chain's CDR3 is CASSALRDTQRGETQYF. As DNA, the CDR3 is TGTGCCAGCAGCGCACTCCGGGACACCCAGAGGGGAGAGACCCAGTACTTC.